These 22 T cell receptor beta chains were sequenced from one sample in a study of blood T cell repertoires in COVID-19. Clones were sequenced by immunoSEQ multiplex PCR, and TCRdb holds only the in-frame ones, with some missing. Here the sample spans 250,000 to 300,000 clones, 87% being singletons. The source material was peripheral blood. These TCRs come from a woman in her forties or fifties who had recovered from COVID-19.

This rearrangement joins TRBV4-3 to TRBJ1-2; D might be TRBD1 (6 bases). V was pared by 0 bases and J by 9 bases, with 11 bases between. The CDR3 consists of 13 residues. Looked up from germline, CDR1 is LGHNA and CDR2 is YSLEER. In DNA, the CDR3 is TGCGCCAGCAGCCAAGATTTACAGGGAAGCTACACCTTC. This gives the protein CASSQDLQGSYTF.

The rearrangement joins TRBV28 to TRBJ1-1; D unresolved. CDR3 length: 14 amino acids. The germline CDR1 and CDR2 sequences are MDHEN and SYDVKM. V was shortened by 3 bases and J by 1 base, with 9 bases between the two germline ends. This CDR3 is CASSFLLPNTEAFF. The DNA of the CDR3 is TGTGCCAGCAGTTTCCTCCTCCCGAACACTGAAGCTTTCTTT. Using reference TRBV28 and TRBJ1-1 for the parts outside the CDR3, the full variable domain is DVKVTQSSRYLVKRTGEKVFLECVQDMDHENMFWYRQDPGLGLRLIYFSYDVKMKEKGDIPEGYSVSREKKERFSLILESASTNQTSMYLCASSFLLPNTEAFFGQGTRLTVV.

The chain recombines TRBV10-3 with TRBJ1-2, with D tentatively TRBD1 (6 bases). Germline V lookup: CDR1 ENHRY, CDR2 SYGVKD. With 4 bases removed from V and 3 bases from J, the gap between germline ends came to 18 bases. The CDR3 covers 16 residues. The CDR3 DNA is TGTGCCATCAGTGGTGACAGGTCTTTAAGGGACTATGGCTACACCTTC. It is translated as CAISGDRSLRDYGYTF.

The CDR3 coding sequence is TGTGCCAGCAGACAAGGACAGGTCCGGTATAGCAATCAGCCCCAGCATTTT. Amino acid sequence: CASRQGQVRYSNQPQHF. The rearrangement uses TRBV7-8 and TRBJ1-5, with 7 bases lining up with TRBD1. The CDR3 sequence is 17 residues long. CDR1 and CDR2 from the germline V gene are SGHVS and FQNEAQ. The junction had 11 bases not matched to a gene; V was cut back by 6 bases and J by 0 bases.

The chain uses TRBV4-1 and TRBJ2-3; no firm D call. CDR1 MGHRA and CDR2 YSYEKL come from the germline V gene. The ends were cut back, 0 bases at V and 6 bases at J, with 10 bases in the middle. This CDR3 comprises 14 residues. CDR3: CASSQDQPGDTQYF. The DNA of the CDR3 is TGCGCCAGCAGCCAAGATCAGCCGGGTGATACGCAGTATTTT.

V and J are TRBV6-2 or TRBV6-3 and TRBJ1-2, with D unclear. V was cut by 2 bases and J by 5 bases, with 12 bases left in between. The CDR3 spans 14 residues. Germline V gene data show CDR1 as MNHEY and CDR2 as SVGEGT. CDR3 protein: CASSYGHGVYGYTF. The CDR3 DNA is TGTGCCAGCAGTTACGGGCACGGGGTTTATGGCTACACCTTC.

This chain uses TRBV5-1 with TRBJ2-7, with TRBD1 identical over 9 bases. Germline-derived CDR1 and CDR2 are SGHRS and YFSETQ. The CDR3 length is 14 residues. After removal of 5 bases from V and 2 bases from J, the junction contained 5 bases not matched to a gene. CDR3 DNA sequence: TGCGCCAGCAGTACGACAGGGGGAACCTACGAGCAGTACTTC. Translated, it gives CASSTTGGTYEQYF.

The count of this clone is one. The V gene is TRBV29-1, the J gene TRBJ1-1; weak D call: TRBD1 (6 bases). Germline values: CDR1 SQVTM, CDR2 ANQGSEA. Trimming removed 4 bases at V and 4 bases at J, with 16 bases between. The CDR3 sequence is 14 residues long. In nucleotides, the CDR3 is TGCAGCGTTGGGGGGCGAACCGGGTCCACTGAAGCTTTCTTT. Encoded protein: CSVGGRTGSTEAFF.

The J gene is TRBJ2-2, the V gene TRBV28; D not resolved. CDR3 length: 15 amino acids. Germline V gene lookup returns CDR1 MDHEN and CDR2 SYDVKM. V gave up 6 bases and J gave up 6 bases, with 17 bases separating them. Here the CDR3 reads CASRQTFQSSGELFF. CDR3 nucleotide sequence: TGTGCCAGCAGGCAAACCTTCCAGTCTTCCGGGGAGCTGTTTTTT.

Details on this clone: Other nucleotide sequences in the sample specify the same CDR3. DNA of the CDR3: TGTGCCAGCTCCCTTAAACAGGGGAACACTGAAGCTTTCTTT. Amino acid sequence: CASSLKQGNTEAFF. This chain uses TRBV18 with TRBJ1-1, with a tentative D call TRBD1 (6 bases). V was pared by 6 bases and J by 1 base, with 12 bases between. CDR1 is KGHSH, CDR2 LQKENI, per germline. This CDR3 has 14 residues.

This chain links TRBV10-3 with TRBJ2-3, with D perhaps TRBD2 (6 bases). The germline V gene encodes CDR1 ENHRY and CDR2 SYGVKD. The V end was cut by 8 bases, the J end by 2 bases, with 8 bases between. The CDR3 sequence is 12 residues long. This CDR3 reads CAIRDSTDTQYF. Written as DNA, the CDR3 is TGTGCCATCCGGGACTCCACAGATACGCAGTATTTT.

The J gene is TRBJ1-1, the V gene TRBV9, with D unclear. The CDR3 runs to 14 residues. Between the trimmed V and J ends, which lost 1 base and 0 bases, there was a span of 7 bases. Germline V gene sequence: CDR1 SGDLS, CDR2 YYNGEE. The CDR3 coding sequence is TGTGCCAGCAGCGTATCCACACTGAACACTGAAGCTTTCTTT. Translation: CASSVSTLNTEAFF.

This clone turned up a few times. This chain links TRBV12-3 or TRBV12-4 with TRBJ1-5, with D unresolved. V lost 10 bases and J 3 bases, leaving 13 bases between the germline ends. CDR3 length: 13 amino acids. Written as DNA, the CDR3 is TGTGCCACCGTGGGAGTCTTCAATCAGCCCCAGCATTTT. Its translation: CATVGVFNQPQHF.

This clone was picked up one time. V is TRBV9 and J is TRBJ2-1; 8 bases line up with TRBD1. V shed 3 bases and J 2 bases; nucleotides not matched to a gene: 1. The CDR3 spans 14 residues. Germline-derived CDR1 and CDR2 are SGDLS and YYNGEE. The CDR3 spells CASSATGAYNEQFF. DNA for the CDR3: TGTGCCAGCAGCGCGACAGGGGCCTACAATGAGCAGTTCTTC.

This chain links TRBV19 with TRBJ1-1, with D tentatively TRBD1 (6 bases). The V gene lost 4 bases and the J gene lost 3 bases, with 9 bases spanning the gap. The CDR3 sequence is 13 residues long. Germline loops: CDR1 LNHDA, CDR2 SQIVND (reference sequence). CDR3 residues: CASSTQGYTEAFF. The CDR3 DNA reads TGTGCCAGTAGTACACAGGGTTACACTGAAGCTTTCTTT.

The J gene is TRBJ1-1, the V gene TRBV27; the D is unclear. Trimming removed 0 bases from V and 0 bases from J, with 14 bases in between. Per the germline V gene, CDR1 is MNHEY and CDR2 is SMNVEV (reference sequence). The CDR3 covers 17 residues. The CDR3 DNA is TGTGCCAGCAGTTTATCCTACCGGGGAGGGTTGAACACTGAAGCTTTCTTT. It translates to CASSLSYRGGLNTEAFF.

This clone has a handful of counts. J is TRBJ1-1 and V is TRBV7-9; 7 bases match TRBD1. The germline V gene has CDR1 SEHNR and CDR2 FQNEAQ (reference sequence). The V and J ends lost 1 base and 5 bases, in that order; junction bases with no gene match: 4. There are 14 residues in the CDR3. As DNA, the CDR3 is TGTGCCAGCAGCTTAGATCAGGGGGGAACTGAAGCTTTCTTT. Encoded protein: CASSLDQGGTEAFF.

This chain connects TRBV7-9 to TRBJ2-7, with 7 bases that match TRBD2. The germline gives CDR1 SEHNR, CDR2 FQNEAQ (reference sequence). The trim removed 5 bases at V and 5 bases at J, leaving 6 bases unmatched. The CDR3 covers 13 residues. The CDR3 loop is CASSPTGGDEQYF. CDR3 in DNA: TGTGCCAGCAGCCCCACTGGGGGGGACGAGCAGTACTTC.

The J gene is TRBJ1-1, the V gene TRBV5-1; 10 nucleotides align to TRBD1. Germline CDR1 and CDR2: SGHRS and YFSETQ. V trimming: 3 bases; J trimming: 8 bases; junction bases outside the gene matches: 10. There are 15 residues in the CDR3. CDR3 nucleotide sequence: TGCGCCAGCAGCTCACAAATGGACAGGGGGGGAGAAGCTTTCTTT. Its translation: CASSSQMDRGGEAFF.

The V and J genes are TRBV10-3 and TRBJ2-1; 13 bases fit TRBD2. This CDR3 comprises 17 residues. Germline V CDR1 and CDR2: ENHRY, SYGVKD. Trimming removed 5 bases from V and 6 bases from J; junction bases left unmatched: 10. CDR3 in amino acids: CAISRTGTSGIGNEQFF. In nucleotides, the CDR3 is TGTGCCATCAGTAGAACCGGGACTAGCGGGATCGGCAATGAGCAGTTCTTC.

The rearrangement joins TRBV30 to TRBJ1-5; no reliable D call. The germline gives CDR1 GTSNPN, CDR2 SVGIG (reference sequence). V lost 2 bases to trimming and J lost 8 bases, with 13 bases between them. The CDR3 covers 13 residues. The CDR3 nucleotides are TGTGCCTGGAGTAAGGACTCTAAGGAGCCCCAGCATTTT. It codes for CAWSKDSKEPQHF.

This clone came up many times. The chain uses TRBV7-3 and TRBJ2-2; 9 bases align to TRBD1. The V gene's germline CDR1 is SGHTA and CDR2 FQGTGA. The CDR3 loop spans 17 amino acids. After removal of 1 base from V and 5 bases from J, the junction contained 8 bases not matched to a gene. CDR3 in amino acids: CASSLRGSTGGTGELFF. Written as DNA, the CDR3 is TGTGCCAGCAGCTTAAGGGGCTCGACAGGGGGTACCGGGGAGCTGTTTTTT.